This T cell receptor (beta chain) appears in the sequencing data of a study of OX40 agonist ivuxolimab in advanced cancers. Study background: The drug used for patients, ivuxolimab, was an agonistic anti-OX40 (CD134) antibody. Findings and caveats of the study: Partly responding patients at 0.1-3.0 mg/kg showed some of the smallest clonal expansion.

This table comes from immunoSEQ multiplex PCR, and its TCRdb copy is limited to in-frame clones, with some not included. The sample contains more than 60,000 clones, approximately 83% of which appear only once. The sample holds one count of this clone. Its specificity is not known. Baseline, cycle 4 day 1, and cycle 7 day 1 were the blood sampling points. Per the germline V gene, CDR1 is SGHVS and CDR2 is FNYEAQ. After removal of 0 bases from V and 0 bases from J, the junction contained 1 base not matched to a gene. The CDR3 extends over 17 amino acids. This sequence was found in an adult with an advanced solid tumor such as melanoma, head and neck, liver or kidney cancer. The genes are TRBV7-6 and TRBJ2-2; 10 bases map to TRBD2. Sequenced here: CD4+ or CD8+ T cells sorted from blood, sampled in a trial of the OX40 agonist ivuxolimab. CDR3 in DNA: TGTGCCAGCAGCTTAGCAGCGGGGGGGCCGAACACCGGGGAGCTGTTTTTT. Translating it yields CASSLAAGGPNTGELFF.